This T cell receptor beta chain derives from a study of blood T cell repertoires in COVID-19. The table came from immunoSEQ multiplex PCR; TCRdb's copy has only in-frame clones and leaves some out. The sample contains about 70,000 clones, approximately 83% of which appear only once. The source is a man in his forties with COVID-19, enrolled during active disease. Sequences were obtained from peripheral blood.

CDR3 DNA sequence: TGTGCCAGCTCAACTAGCGACCTAACAGATACGCAGTATTTT. Protein product: CASSTSDLTDTQYF. The chain links TRBV18 to TRBJ2-3, with 7 bases lining up with TRBD2. V lost 5 bases to trimming and J lost 3 bases; unmatched junction nucleotides: 5. The CDR3 is made up of 14 amino acids. Germline CDR1 is KGHSH and CDR2 is LQKENI.